This TCR beta chain derives from a study of T-cell memory formation after mild COVID-19. Using constant-segment primers, 5'RACE produced TCR alpha and TCR beta cDNA libraries carrying sample barcodes and UMIs. TCRdb used MiXCR to reprocess the 5' RACE reads, holding one entry per CDR3 protein. The table includes just over 400,000 distinct CDR3 sequences, roughly a quarter detected once. This clonotype was recorded a few times. Its antigen remains unidentified. The study's findings and limits: The SARS-CoV-2 specificity of second-wave clones reaching peak at day 37 remained unverified. Prior to infection, memory already included some responding clones, suggesting cross-reactive memory joined.

The sample was PBMCs or a T cell subset sorted from them (not recorded which). The clonotype originates from an adult woman who had mild COVID-19 (a few samples of this study predate the infection). Cell type and time point are not known.

CDR3 sequence (DNA): TGTGCCAGCAGTTATCGGGGGGTATCCTACAATGAGCAGTTCTTC. Translation gives CASSYRGVSYNEQFF. The V gene is TRBV6-2 or TRBV6-3, the J gene TRBJ2-1, with 7 bases matching TRBD2. Trimming at V came to 3 bases and at J to 1 base, leaving 3 bases not matched to a gene. Germline CDR1 reads MNHEY; CDR2 reads SVGEGT. The CDR3 has 15 amino acids.